This T cell receptor (beta chain) was retrieved from a study of cytomegalovirus exposure and HLA in healthy donors. Study background: Some 85 million unique TCRs, all from HLA-typed donors, were included in an early release of the data.

The CDR3 contains 13 residues. Germline V gene sequence: CDR1 SGHDT, CDR2 YYEEEE. The V segment lost 4 bases and the J segment 9 bases; nucleotides outside the gene matches: 7. Primers included in the PCR were 60 Vbeta and 13 Jbeta primers. The protocol was immunoSEQ multiplex PCR, while the TCRdb copy is restricted to in-frame clones and leaves out a portion. In the table there are roughly 120,000 clones, about 79% of which are singletons. This chain uses TRBV5-6 with TRBJ1-2; 9 bases match TRBD1. The sequencing input was PBMCs. This clonotype was sampled from a man in his fifties in good health and CMV-seronegative. The CDR3 DNA is TGTGCCAGCAGCCCGGGACAGGGATTGAGCTACACCTTC. Translating gives CASSPGQGLSYTF.